This T cell receptor beta chain was found in a study of CD8 T cells in Susac syndrome. Findings and caveats of the study: The TCR sequencing and HLA analysis in the study involved a relatively small number of individuals, as the study acknowledged.

An amount of RNA that ranged from about 0.45 to 1 ug was reverse transcribed with random hexamers. The TCR beta CDR3 was amplified by immunoSEQ multiplex PCR across 54 Vbeta, 13 Jbeta. TCRdb fed the immunoSEQ multiplex PCR reads into MiXCR, producing one record per CDR3 protein. Of 400,000 to 550,000 distinct CDR3 sequences in the sample, more than 80% were seen once. The CDR3 spans 15 residues. Trimming cost V 4 bases and J 4 bases, with 16 bases left between them. Per the germline V gene, CDR1 is GTSNPN and CDR2 is SVGIG (reference sequence). Regarding this clonotype: As yet, its antigen is unknown.

TCR beta was sequenced from blood CD8+ and CD4+ T cells. Input material: CD8+ T cells from PBMCs. This sequence joins TRBV30 and TRBJ2-2; D is perhaps TRBD1 (6 bases). The receptor's source is a human donor with multiple sclerosis. The CDR3 sequence is CAWNIWTDATGELFF. The CDR3 DNA reads as TGTGCCTGGAATATCTGGACAGACGCCACCGGGGAGCTGTTTTTT.